This T cell receptor (beta chain) was recovered during a study of vaccination effects on CD4 cells after COVID-19. On this clone: As yet, its antigen is unknown.

The ends were cut back, 5 bases at V and 8 bases at J, with 18 bases in the middle. The germline CDR1 and CDR2 sequences are MDHEN and SYDVKM. The CDR3 extends over 14 amino acids. Clones were sequenced by immunoSEQ multiplex PCR, and TCRdb holds only the in-frame ones, with some missing. Among around 50,000 clones listed, around 80% were seen once. Expansion with viral peptide pools was applied to antigen-specific CD4+ T cells by the ViraFEST assay prior to sequencing. Following 10 days of culture, CD4+ T cells were isolated. The infection with SARS-CoV-2 (confirmed by PCR) occurred in this person between March and December 2020. Some 2 million PBMC per well were cultured with around 10 IU/ml IL-2 and roughly 9.9 ug/ml peptides. Negative control culture was done with an HIV-1 Nef peptide pool.

The J gene is TRBJ1-1, the V gene TRBV28, with D unresolved. This specimen was CD4+ T cells from PBMCs cultured with HIV peptides, taken before COVID-19 vaccination. Subset: HIV-1 Nef peptide pool negative control/reference culture. The receptor was derived from a human donor who had a prior SARS-CoV-2 infection. CDR3 coding DNA: TGTGCCAGCAGTGACTTATCCGTTGGCGGCGAAGCTTTCTTT. As protein: CASSDLSVGGEAFF.